These 29 T cell receptor beta chains share one sample of origin, sequenced in a study of CD8 T cells in ankylosing spondylitis. Notes on the study in general: It appeared that ankylosing spondylitis blood was characterized by a TCR beta motif of several highly homologous variants.

One entry per CDR3 protein, called by TCRdb with MiXCR from the 5' RACE reads. The repertoire has about 540,000 distinct CDR3 sequences, about 13% of them found once; the top ten carry approximately 7%. These TCRs are of unknown antigen specificity. Sequencing was done on a sample of blood, either unsorted or a sorted T cell fraction (not recorded which). These receptors came from a male donor with ankylosing spondylitis.

This chain uses TRBV10-3 with TRBJ1-2; 7 bases are shared with TRBD1. The V segment lost 5 bases and the J segment 3 bases; nucleotides outside the gene matches: 3. The CDR3 has 13 residues. Germline V gene lookup returns CDR1 ENHRY and CDR2 SYGVKD. The CDR3 spells CAISKTGDYGYTF. CDR3 in DNA: TGTGCCATCAGTAAAACAGGGGACTATGGCTACACCTTC.

This clonotype was seen at least ten times. The genes are TRBV12-3 or TRBV12-4 and TRBJ2-1; D not certain. The V gene lost 5 bases and the J gene lost 4 bases, with 9 bases spanning the gap. The CDR3 length is 13 residues. Written as DNA, the CDR3 is TGTGCCAGCAGTCCCCGCGGATACAATGAGCAGTTCTTC. Protein sequence: CASSPRGYNEQFF.

The table lists this clonotype with a few counts. The rearrangement joins TRBV7-9 to TRBJ1-6; 7 bases are shared with TRBD1. Germline trimming cut 5 bases from V and 8 bases from J; bases unmatched to any gene: 9. This CDR3 region has 15 residues. Germline V gives CDR1 SEHNR, CDR2 FQNEAQ (reference sequence). The CDR3 DNA is TGTGCCAGCAGCCTATCAGACAGGGAGGATTCACCCCTCCACTTT. As protein: CASSLSDREDSPLHF.

This clonotype was detected ten times or more. This chain joins TRBV5-1 and TRBJ1-1, with D unclear. The V end lost 3 bases, the J end lost 6 bases, and 15 bases lay between the germline ends. The CDR3 has 14 residues. Germline CDR1 reads SGHRS; CDR2 reads YFSETQ. The CDR3 nucleotides are TGCGCCAGCAGCTCAAACACTATTATGGCTGAAGCTTTCTTT. It codes for CASSSNTIMAEAFF.

The chain has TRBV7-9 and TRBJ2-1; TRBD2 matches at 14 bases. Trimming cost V 10 bases and J 10 bases; bases outside gene matches: 6. The length of the CDR3 is 13 residues. In germline, CDR1 is SEHNR, CDR2 FQNEAQ (reference sequence). The CDR3 nucleotides are TGTGCCACACCGGGACTAGCGGGAGTAGAGCAGTTCTTC. This codes for CATPGLAGVEQFF.

In its sample, this clonotype was seen a few times. J is TRBJ1-2 and V is TRBV5-1; no clear D. V was pared by 4 bases and J by 6 bases, with 10 bases between. Germline lookup yields CDR1 SGHRS and CDR2 YFSETQ. The CDR3 loop spans 12 amino acids. The CDR3 here is CASSDRMNGYTF. For the CDR3, the DNA is TGCGCCAGCAGCGATCGAATGAATGGCTACACCTTC.

CDR3 in amino acids: CASSLDAPDTQYF. For the CDR3, the DNA is TGTGCCAGCAGCTTAGATGCCCCCGATACGCAGTATTTT. V usage is TRBV11-2 and J usage is TRBJ2-3; D not certain. The CDR3 runs to 13 residues. The V and J ends lost 0 bases and 6 bases respectively, with 7 bases between them. The germline V gene encodes CDR1 SGHAT and CDR2 FQNNGV.

This clonotype was counted only a few times. V usage is TRBV4-1 and J usage is TRBJ2-3; TRBD2 aligns across 10 bases. CDR3 length equals 18 residues. V trimming: 5 bases; J trimming: 0 bases; junction bases outside the gene matches: 11. The germline CDR1 and CDR2 sequences are MGHRA and YSYEKL. DNA of the CDR3: TGCGCCAGCAGCGAATCCTACTTGACTAGCGGGAGCACAGATACGCAGTATTTT. Amino acid sequence: CASSESYLTSGSTDTQYF.

This clonotype was found a few times. The genes are TRBV2 and TRBJ2-1; 8 bases are a match to TRBD2. From germline, CDR1 is SNHLY and CDR2 FYNNEI. The ends lost 11 bases at V and 7 bases at J; junction bases unmatched: 7. The CDR3 loop spans 12 amino acids. CDR3 region: CARREGRNEQFF. The CDR3 DNA follows: TGTGCCCGCCGGGAGGGGCGAAATGAGCAGTTCTTC.

There are a few counts of this clonotype. The genes are TRBV7-8 and TRBJ2-7, with 9 bases fitting TRBD2. The trim removed 5 bases at V and 5 bases at J, leaving 13 bases unmatched. The CDR3 runs to 16 residues. Germline assignment: CDR1 SGHVS and CDR2 FQNEAQ. CDR3 nucleotide sequence: TGTGCCAGCAGCGGGGCTAGCGGGATCATTCGTCACGAGCAGTACGTC. This codes for CASSGASGIIRHEQYV.

CDR3 in amino acids: CASTRGGDEQFF. The CDR3, as DNA: TGTGCCAGCACCCGGGGGGGGGATGAGCAGTTCTTC. This chain joins TRBV5-6 and TRBJ2-1; 8 bases are a match to TRBD2. Germline CDR1 reads SGHDT; CDR2 reads YYEEEE. The CDR3 runs 12 residues. Losses at the gene ends were 6 bases for V and 8 bases for J; bases not matched to a gene: 4. The variable domain in full, with the rest retrieved from reference TRBV5-6 and TRBJ2-1, is DAGVTQSPTHLIKTRGQQVTLRCSPKSGHDTVSWYQQALGQGPQFIFQYYEEEERQRGNFPDRFSGHQFPNYSSELNVNALLLGDSALYLCASTRGGDEQFFGPGTRLTVL.

This clonotype was counted between two and nine times. The rearrangement joins TRBV5-6 to TRBJ2-2, with D perhaps TRBD2 (6 bases). Germline V gene sequence: CDR1 SGHDT, CDR2 YYEEEE. V lost 1 base and J 6 bases, leaving 13 bases between the germline ends. This CDR3 has 15 residues. CDR3 amino acids: CASSLQLAVAGELFF. DNA of the CDR3: TGTGCCAGCAGCTTGCAACTAGCTGTCGCCGGGGAGCTGTTTTTT. Looking up the rest from reference TRBV5-6 and TRBJ2-2 gives the full variable domain: DAGVTQSPTHLIKTRGQQVTLRCSPKSGHDTVSWYQQALGQGPQFIFQYYEEEERQRGNFPDRFSGHQFPNYSSELNVNALLLGDSALYLCASSLQLAVAGELFFGEGSRLTVL.

This clonotype occurred a few times. The gene calls are TRBV4-2 and TRBJ1-3; D is ambiguous. Trimming cost V 0 bases and J 2 bases, with 8 bases left between them. The CDR3 covers 15 residues. Germline V CDR1 and CDR2: LGHNA, YNFKEQ. The CDR3 is CASSQDSLTGNTIYF. In nucleotides, the CDR3 is TGTGCCAGCAGCCAAGATTCACTCACTGGAAACACCATATATTTT.

This clonotype was seen repeatedly, ten times or more. This chain connects TRBV20-1 to TRBJ2-3; D is possibly TRBD2 (5 bases). Germline values: CDR1 DFQATT, CDR2 SNEGSKA (reference sequence). The CDR3 length is 14 residues. V dropped 0 bases and J dropped 8 bases, with 15 bases sitting between them. This CDR3 is CSARDSEGDGTQYF. CDR3 coding DNA: TGCAGTGCTAGAGATAGTGAGGGAGACGGTACGCAGTATTTT.

This clonotype came up many times. The rearrangement links TRBV20-1 to TRBJ2-1, with TRBD2 matching 10 bases. Trimming at V came to 5 bases and at J to 2 bases, leaving 12 bases not matched to a gene. CDR3 length equals 17 residues. CDR1 and CDR2 from the germline V gene are DFQATT and SNEGSKA (reference sequence). The CDR3 reads CSAQPSGRALTYNEQFF. The CDR3 DNA follows: TGCAGTGCTCAACCTAGCGGGAGAGCTCTTACCTACAATGAGCAGTTCTTC.

This clonotype was seen a handful of times. The rearrangement links TRBV11-2 to TRBJ2-1; TRBD2 agrees at 7 bases. The CDR3 spans 15 residues. J lost 1 base, V lost 4 bases, and 4 bases had no gene match. Germline V gene sequence: CDR1 SGHAT, CDR2 FQNNGV. The CDR3 loop reads CASSSGTTSYNEQFF. The CDR3 nucleotides are TGTGCCAGCAGCTCCGGGACTACGTCCTACAATGAGCAGTTCTTC.

This sequence joins TRBV10-3 and TRBJ2-1, with 10 bases fitting TRBD2. The CDR3 contains 14 residues. The junction had 5 bases not matched to a gene; V was cut back by 6 bases and J by 6 bases. Germline values: CDR1 ENHRY, CDR2 SYGVKD. The CDR3 is CAIRLAGNFNEQFF. CDR3 coding DNA: TGTGCCATCAGACTAGCGGGAAATTTCAATGAGCAGTTCTTC.

This clonotype was counted only a few times. This sequence joins TRBV6-1 and TRBJ1-2; TRBD1 might be the D (6 bases). The germline V and J ends were trimmed by 8 bases and 7 bases, with 14 bases remaining between them. CDR3 length: 12 residues. In germline, CDR1 is MNHNS, CDR2 SASEGT. The CDR3 loop is CASYRDLGGYTF. The CDR3 nucleotides read TGTGCCAGCTACAGGGACTTAGGTGGCTACACCTTC.

A remark on this clonotype: A much larger clone lies a single base off, so this may be a read error. The chain has TRBV7-9 and TRBJ1-3; no definite D call. Germline V gene sequence: CDR1 SEHNR, CDR2 FQNEAQ (reference sequence). The CDR3 totals 13 residues. CDR3 protein: CAISFLPRDTIYF. The CDR3 nucleotides are TGTGCCATCAGCTTCCTCCCCCGGGACACCATATATTTT.

This clonotype was counted between two and nine times. The rearrangement joins TRBV5-1 to TRBJ1-2; tentative D call: TRBD1 (6 bases). The CDR3 covers 16 residues. Between the trimmed V and J ends, which lost 5 bases and 1 base, there was a span of 18 bases. In germline, CDR1 is SGHRS, CDR2 YFSETQ. The CDR3 coding sequence is TGCGCCAGCAGACCCTACCGGGACACCAATAACTATGGCTACACCTTC. This encodes CASRPYRDTNNYGYTF.

In this sample, this clonotype turned up many times. This rearrangement joins TRBV29-1 to TRBJ2-5; D possibly matches TRBD1 or TRBD2 (5 bases each). Trimming shortened V by 2 bases and J by 5 bases, and 12 bases separated the two germline ends. Germline CDR1 SQVTM, CDR2 ANQGSEA. This CDR3 is built from 13 residues. The CDR3 protein is CSVEYRGGETQYF. CDR3 bases: TGCAGCGTTGAATATCGGGGCGGGGAGACCCAGTACTTC.

This clonotype appeared many times. The chain combines TRBV20-1 with TRBJ2-3; D uncertain. CDR3 size: 12 residues. Trimming pared 6 bases from V and 3 bases from J, leaving 10 bases between. The germline V gene has CDR1 DFQATT and CDR2 SNEGSKA (reference sequence). The CDR3, as DNA: TGCAGTGCCCCTGAATTGACAGATACGCAGTATTTT. Amino acid sequence: CSAPELTDTQYF.

This rearrangement joins TRBV12-3 or TRBV12-4 to TRBJ2-5; D perhaps matches TRBD2 (6 bases). Trimming cost V 3 bases and J 7 bases, with 12 bases left between them. The CDR3 spans 13 residues. Written as DNA, the CDR3 is TGTGCCAGCAGTTTCGGGCCGGAGGGGACCCAGTACTTC. Translated, it gives CASSFGPEGTQYF.

V is TRBV5-1 and J is TRBJ1-2; D gene ambiguous. V lost 0 bases to trimming and J lost 6 bases, with 9 bases between them. Per germline, CDR1 SGHRS and CDR2 YFSETQ. The CDR3 spans 13 residues. CDR3 sequence: CASSLGPFNGYTF. The CDR3 region has the DNA TGCGCCAGCAGCTTGGGTCCCTTCAATGGCTACACCTTC.

The chain links TRBV5-1 to TRBJ2-3; 11 nucleotides line up with TRBD2. Germline V lookup: CDR1 SGHRS, CDR2 YFSETQ. Losses at the gene ends were 4 bases for V and 6 bases for J; bases not matched to a gene: 7. The CDR3 loop spans 15 amino acids. The CDR3 is CASSILAGVSDTQYF. In DNA form, the CDR3 reads TGCGCCAGCAGCATACTAGCGGGAGTTTCCGATACGCAGTATTTT.

This clonotype has more than one count but fewer than ten. The chain is built from TRBV19 and TRBJ1-2; possibly TRBD1 for D (6 bases). Trimming took off 5 bases at V and 3 bases at J, with 19 bases between the two ends. The CDR3 loop spans 16 amino acids. CDR1 is LNHDA, CDR2 SQIVND, per germline (reference sequence). DNA for the CDR3: TGTGCCAGTAGTGTCATCCGGGGGCACATGGACTATGGCTACACCTTC. Its translation is CASSVIRGHMDYGYTF.

This sequence joins TRBV7-9 and TRBJ2-7; TRBD2 aligns across 10 bases. Germline-derived CDR1 and CDR2 are SEHNR and FQNEAQ (reference sequence). This CDR3 has 15 amino acids. The V gene end was trimmed by 1 base and the J gene end by 1 base; junction bases not matched to a gene: 1. The CDR3 DNA reads TGTGCCAGCAGCTTAGGGACTAGCGGTTCCTACGAGCAGTACGTC. This encodes CASSLGTSGSYEQYV.

The chain links TRBV10-3 to TRBJ2-3; D is unresolved. This CDR3 region has 13 residues. Trimming removed 6 bases at V and 5 bases at J, with 12 bases between. From germline, CDR1 is ENHRY and CDR2 SYGVKD. CDR3: CAIRPVLLDTQYF. Written as DNA, the CDR3 is TGTGCCATCAGGCCAGTTTTGTTAGATACGCAGTATTTT.

The V and J genes are TRBV20-1 and TRBJ2-5, with TRBD1 identical over 7 bases. Germline CDR1 reads DFQATT; CDR2 reads SNEGSKA (reference sequence). The V and J ends lost 0 bases and 2 bases, in that order; junction bases with no gene match: 9. The CDR3 consists of 16 residues. This CDR3 reads CSARDWGPGGQETQYF. CDR3 coding DNA: TGCAGTGCTAGAGATTGGGGGCCAGGGGGACAAGAGACCCAGTACTTC.